This TCR beta chain derives from a study of blood T cell repertoires in COVID-19. Study context: Samples came from the United States, Italy and Spain, spanning acute and convalescent COVID-19. Sources were T cells, B-cell-depleted T cells, or PBMCs; the material itself was cDNA or gDNA.

Trimming at V came to 8 bases and at J to 3 bases, leaving 5 bases not matched to a gene. This CDR3 is 13 amino acids long. Germline V CDR1 and CDR2: MNHEY, SVGAGI. Per the study methods: The authors estimated nucleated cell counts from reference gene primer amplification. The data were produced by immunoSEQ multiplex PCR, yet TCRdb's version contains in-frame clones alone and is incomplete. V and J calls and clone size are copied from that table; D and trimming were computed from the DNA. The data show 110,000 or so clones, roughly 82% seen once. The source of this sequence is a woman in her forties with acute or convalescent COVID-19. The sequencing input was peripheral blood. The rearrangement joins TRBV6-5 to TRBJ2-7; 9 bases are a match to TRBD2. The CDR3 loop is CASGKAGGYEQYF. The CDR3 DNA follows: TGTGCCAGCGGAAAAGCGGGGGGCTACGAGCAGTACTTC.